This T cell receptor beta chain was observed in a study of lymphopenia after photon versus proton radiotherapy. General study findings and limits: Larger post-nadir TCR diversity loss correlated inversely with survival in deceased patients. After the lymphocyte nadir, photon-treated repertoires showed oligoclonal expansion, especially of CD8+ Temra cells. Better survival with proton therapy was suggested as possible, not demonstrated. Under photons, naive T cells and diversity fell while effector/memory populations rose.

TCRdb's table, derived via immunoSEQ multiplex PCR, lists solely in-frame clones and lacks some. This sample has about 64,000 clones, with around 87% found just once. With respect to this clone: Its specificity is unknown.

The ends lost 3 bases at V and 5 bases at J; junction bases unmatched: 5. Germline lookup yields CDR1 MNHEY and CDR2 SMNVEV (reference sequence). This CDR3 has 15 amino acids. This chain connects TRBV27 to TRBJ2-7, with TRBD1 matching over 12 bases. This sequence originates from a man of 80 years or more with esophageal cancer. The starting material was peripheral blood, obtained from a patient treated with proton-based radiotherapy. CDR3 amino acids: CASSFTGTGGHEQYF. For the CDR3, the DNA is TGTGCCAGCAGTTTCACCGGGACAGGGGGCCACGAGCAGTACTTC.